A single sample gave rise to the 26 T cell receptor beta chains below, sequenced in a study of cytomegalovirus exposure and HLA in healthy donors. Repertoires were generated with immunoSEQ multiplex PCR, while TCRdb's copy carries only in-frame clones and drops some. The sample has about 360,000 clones, roughly 88% seen once. Sequences were obtained from PBMCs. These receptors were collected from a young woman in good health and CMV-seronegative.

This clone was counted a single time. The chain carries TRBV5-1 and TRBJ2-5; 9 nucleotides agree with TRBD1. Trimming took 3 bases from V and 9 from J; bases not matched to a gene: 6. This CDR3 is built from 13 residues. Germline assignment: CDR1 SGHRS and CDR2 YFSETQ. The DNA of the CDR3 is TGCGCCAGCAGCTCCGGGACAGGGAATCCCCAGTACTTC. Translated: CASSSGTGNPQYF.

The V gene is TRBV7-6, the J gene TRBJ2-5, with 12 bases matching TRBD2. Trimming cost V 4 bases and J 5 bases; bases outside gene matches: 8. The CDR3 runs 16 residues. CDR1 SGHVS and CDR2 FNYEAQ come from the germline V gene. The chain's CDR3 is CASSYRLAGVGETQYF. CDR3 bases: TGTGCCAGCAGCTACCGACTAGCGGGGGTGGGTGAGACCCAGTACTTC.

DNA for the CDR3: TGTGCCAGCAGTTCCCCCACCGGGACAGGGGGCGCCGGTGGCTACACCTTC. It translates to CASSSPTGTGGAGGYTF. V and J are TRBV28 and TRBJ1-2; 12 bases fit TRBD1. Looked up from germline, CDR1 is MDHEN and CDR2 is SYDVKM. The CDR3 spans 17 residues. J was trimmed by 7 bases and V by 4 bases; bases with no gene match: 13.

J is TRBJ2-1 and V is TRBV11-3; the match to TRBD2 covers 15 bases. J was trimmed by 7 bases and V by 1 base; bases with no gene match: 8. Germline CDR1 reads SGHNT; CDR2 reads YENEEA. There are 18 residues in the CDR3. The CDR3 is CASSLGTSGRALPNEQFF. The CDR3 DNA reads TGTGCCAGCAGCTTAGGGACTAGCGGGAGGGCCCTCCCAAATGAGCAGTTCTTC.

The chain employs TRBV28 and TRBJ2-1, with 9 bases lining up with TRBD2. J gave up 2 bases and V 3 bases, and 2 bases lay outside the gene matches. Per germline, CDR1 MDHEN and CDR2 SYDVKM. The CDR3 is 15 amino acids. The CDR3 is CASSFSGSAYNEQFF. The CDR3, as DNA: TGTGCCAGCAGTTTTAGCGGGAGCGCCTACAATGAGCAGTTCTTC.

The V and J genes are TRBV7-7 and TRBJ2-5, with 7 bases matching TRBD2. V lost 2 bases and J lost 4; bases outside the gene matches: 16. This CDR3 is 18 amino acids long. Germline V gives CDR1 SSHAT, CDR2 FNYEAQ (reference sequence). The CDR3 coding sequence is TGTGCCAGCAGCTTATTGACTAGCTCCTCCATTCCGCTAGAGACCCAGTACTTC. It yields the protein CASSLLTSSSIPLETQYF.

The count of this clone is one. The rearrangement links TRBV6-4 to TRBJ1-1, with D maybe TRBD1 (6 bases). Germline V gene data show CDR1 as MRHNA and CDR2 as SNTAGT. The CDR3 totals 14 residues. V lost 2 bases and J lost 5, with 12 bases in between. CDR3 nucleotides: TGTGCCAGCAGTGACACACTCAGGGGAACTGAAGCTTTCTTT. It yields the protein CASSDTLRGTEAFF.

V usage is TRBV10-3 and J usage is TRBJ2-7, with 8 bases aligning to TRBD1. Per germline, CDR1 ENHRY and CDR2 SYGVKD. Trimming cost V 3 bases and J 3 bases; bases outside gene matches: 22. The CDR3 is 20 residues long. CDR3 DNA: TGTGCCATCAGTGACCCGGCCGGGGGAGGACAGGGACCCTTGCACTACGAGCAGTACTTC. Its translation: CAISDPAGGGQGPLHYEQYF.

The chain carries TRBV28 and TRBJ2-7; a weak D match, TRBD1 (6 bases). Trimming stripped 6 bases from V and 1 base from J, with 19 bases between. This CDR3 has 16 amino acids. Germline V gene lookup returns CDR1 MDHEN and CDR2 SYDVKM. The CDR3 region has the DNA TGTGCCAGCAGCCTTTCTGGCGCGACAGGTTCCTACGAGCAGTACTTC. Protein product: CASSLSGATGSYEQYF.

The CDR3, as DNA: TGTGCCAGTAGAGGACAGGCTGCAACTAATGAAAAACTGTTTTTT. This codes for CASRGQAATNEKLFF. The chain carries TRBV19 and TRBJ1-4; TRBD1 matches 7 bases. Germline CDR1 reads LNHDA; CDR2 reads SQIVND (reference sequence). The CDR3 is 15 amino acids. The V and J ends lost 6 bases and 0 bases, in that order; junction bases with no gene match: 4.

V and J are TRBV9 and TRBJ2-7; D possibly corresponds to TRBD1 (5 bases). Per the germline V gene, CDR1 is SGDLS and CDR2 is YYNGEE. This CDR3 is 16 amino acids long. With 4 bases removed from V and 0 bases from J, the gap between germline ends came to 17 bases. The CDR3 bases are TGTGCCAGCAGCCCGGCCGGTGGGCAGGGCTCCTACGAGCAGTACTTC. Protein sequence: CASSPAGGQGSYEQYF.

Only one count was recorded for this clone. The rearrangement joins TRBV6-1 to TRBJ2-7; the match to TRBD2 covers 10 bases. Germline CDR1 and CDR2: MNHNS and SASEGT. J lost 4 bases, V lost 5 bases, and 2 bases had no gene match. The CDR3 extends over 13 amino acids. CDR3 sequence: CASSLAGVYEQYF. The CDR3 DNA sequence: TGTGCCAGCAGTCTAGCGGGAGTTTACGAGCAGTACTTC.

This clone was seen only once. The chain joins TRBV5-1 to TRBJ2-5; 14 nucleotides agree with TRBD2. CDR1 is SGHRS, CDR2 YFSETQ, per germline. After removal of 4 bases from V and 4 bases from J, the junction contained 9 bases not matched to a gene. The CDR3 runs to 17 residues. CDR3 protein: CASSRRMTSGGAETQYF. The CDR3 DNA is TGCGCCAGCAGCCGCAGAATGACTAGCGGGGGGGCAGAGACCCAGTACTTC.

Here the CDR3 DNA reads TGTGCCAGCAACTCGGGAGGGGGCACAGATACGCAGTATTTT. Translating gives CASNSGGGTDTQYF. The V and J genes are TRBV7-6 and TRBJ2-3, with 8 bases fitting TRBD2. The germline V gene has CDR1 SGHVS and CDR2 FNYEAQ. This CDR3 is built from 14 residues. With V trimmed by 7 bases and J by 1 base, 4 bases remained unmatched.

V usage is TRBV2 and J usage is TRBJ2-1; 10 nucleotides match TRBD2. This CDR3 contains 18 residues. The trim removed 10 bases at V and 1 base at J, leaving 16 bases unmatched. Germline values: CDR1 SNHLY, CDR2 FYNNEI. The CDR3 spells CAIRTSGGADRSYNEQFF. Here the CDR3 DNA reads TGTGCCATCCGGACTAGCGGAGGGGCTGATAGGTCCTACAATGAGCAGTTCTTC.

The chain couples TRBV7-7 to TRBJ1-1; no reliable D call. Trimming took 5 bases from V and 2 from J, leaving 15 bases between them. Germline V gene lookup returns CDR1 SSHAT and CDR2 FNYEAQ (reference sequence). CDR3 size: 15 residues. The CDR3 is CASSPGIGQNTEAFF. The DNA of the CDR3 is TGTGCCAGCAGCCCCGGAATTGGGCAAAACACTGAAGCTTTCTTT.

This chain links TRBV7-6 with TRBJ1-1, with D possibly being TRBD1 (5 bases). Deletions cut 3 bases from V and 1 base from J, with 6 bases between. This CDR3 spans 13 amino acids. CDR1 is SGHVS and CDR2 is FNYEAQ in the germline V gene. This CDR3 reads CASSFQGNTEAFF. The CDR3 region has the DNA TGTGCCAGCAGCTTCCAGGGGAACACTGAAGCTTTCTTT.

The chain joins TRBV27 to TRBJ2-7, with D possibly TRBD2 on 6 matching bases. This CDR3 spans 15 amino acids. The germline V gene encodes CDR1 MNHEY and CDR2 SMNVEV (reference sequence). Trimming took off 5 bases at V and 0 bases at J, with 14 bases between the two ends. CDR3 residues: CASSKGPGGSYEQYF. In DNA, the CDR3 is TGTGCCAGCAGTAAAGGCCCCGGGGGCTCCTACGAGCAGTACTTC.

The chain is built from TRBV29-1 and TRBJ2-7, with TRBD1 identical over 9 bases. CDR1 and CDR2 from the germline V gene are SQVTM and ANQGSEA. This CDR3 has 14 residues. J gave up 6 bases and V 3 bases, and 9 bases lay outside the gene matches. DNA of the CDR3: TGCAGCGTTGATCGGGGGACAGGGTTTGGCGAGCAGTACTTC. It encodes CSVDRGTGFGEQYF.

The chain joins TRBV28 to TRBJ2-1; the D is unclear. Between the trimmed V and J ends, which lost 6 bases and 9 bases, there was a span of 9 bases. CDR1 and CDR2 (germline): MDHEN, SYDVKM. The CDR3 totals 11 residues. CDR3 sequence: CASSLGREQFF. CDR3 nucleotides: TGTGCCAGCAGCCTGGGCCGTGAGCAGTTCTTC. Together with reference TRBV28 and TRBJ2-1, the CDR3 gives the full variable domain: DVKVTQSSRYLVKRTGEKVFLECVQDMDHENMFWYRQDPGLGLRLIYFSYDVKMKEKGDIPEGYSVSREKKERFSLILESASTNQTSMYLCASSLGREQFFGPGTRLTVL.

This rearrangement joins TRBV7-9 to TRBJ2-2; tentatively, D is TRBD2 (6 bases). Per germline, CDR1 SEHNR and CDR2 FQNEAQ (reference sequence). The CDR3 is 15 amino acids. The germline V and J ends were trimmed by 5 bases and 6 bases, with 16 bases remaining between them. Here the CDR3 DNA reads TGTGCCAGCAGCAAGGGACTTCCCGGTTCCGGGGAGCTGTTTTTT. Protein product: CASSKGLPGSGELFF.

The J gene is TRBJ2-7, the V gene TRBV27, with 7 bases identical to TRBD1. V trimming: 4 bases; J trimming: 2 bases; junction bases outside the gene matches: 11. This CDR3 spans 16 amino acids. Germline values: CDR1 MNHEY, CDR2 SMNVEV (reference sequence). The CDR3 here is CASSWAEDRPTYEQYF. The CDR3 region has the DNA TGTGCCAGCAGTTGGGCAGAGGACAGGCCCACCTACGAGCAGTACTTC.

The table lists this clone with a count of one. This chain uses TRBV7-9 with TRBJ1-4, with D perhaps matching TRBD1 (6 bases). CDR1 is SEHNR and CDR2 is FQNEAQ in the germline V gene (reference sequence). The CDR3 length is 15 residues. V lost 3 bases to trimming and J lost 7 bases, with 15 bases between them. CDR3 loop: CASSFILGAREKLFF. The CDR3 region has the DNA TGTGCCAGCAGCTTCATCTTGGGGGCTCGTGAAAAACTGTTTTTT.

Here the CDR3 reads CAAAGTGARGYTF. As DNA, the CDR3 is TGTGCCGCGGCCGGGACAGGGGCTCGTGGCTACACCTTC. The V gene is TRBV28, the J gene TRBJ1-2, with 10 bases matching TRBD1. Trimming cost V 11 bases and J 7 bases; bases outside gene matches: 10. This CDR3 contains 13 residues. Germline V gives CDR1 MDHEN, CDR2 SYDVKM.

V is TRBV5-4 and J is TRBJ2-1; TRBD2 aligns across 12 bases. J lost 2 bases, V lost 0 bases, and 3 bases had no gene match. The germline V gene has CDR1 SGHNT and CDR2 YYREEE (reference sequence). The CDR3 runs to 17 residues. CDR3 in amino acids: CASSLGTSGIPYNEQFF. CDR3 nucleotides: TGTGCCAGCAGCTTGGGGACTAGCGGGATCCCCTACAATGAGCAGTTCTTC.

This rearrangement joins TRBV4-1 to TRBJ1-2, with TRBD1 matching over 7 bases. The junction had 4 bases not matched to a gene; V was cut back by 0 bases and J by 3 bases. The CDR3 consists of 15 residues. Germline CDR1 reads MGHRA; CDR2 reads YSYEKL. CDR3 sequence reads: CASSQEDRPYYGYTF. DNA for the CDR3: TGCGCCAGCAGCCAAGAGGACAGGCCCTACTATGGCTACACCTTC.